This T cell receptor beta chain was captured by sequencing in a study of shared clonotypes between healthy human individuals. Findings and caveats of the study: An expected dependence of interdonor clonotype sharing on sequencing depth was noted.

This table comes from immunoSEQ multiplex PCR, and its TCRdb copy is limited to in-frame clones, with some not included. This sample carries 2 million to 3 million clones, approximately 94% of them seen once, and the ten largest clones take about 0.39%. Notes on this clone: Antigen: not known.

Germline assignment: CDR1 SGHRS and CDR2 YFSETQ. This CDR3 comprises 18 residues. Unmatched junction bases numbered 11, after V lost 0 bases and J lost 2 bases. The clonotype was recovered from a man between 18 and 35 years old in good health. Some clones in this sample may be carry-over from other donors' samples. The sample comprised naive CD4+ T cells from PBMCs. Subset meaning: CD45RA+ positively selected. This chain connects TRBV5-1 to TRBJ2-3, with 8 positions matching TRBD1. CDR3 coding DNA: TGCGCCAGCAGCTTGGGAGAGACAGGGGCCTATTACACAGATACGCAGTATTTT. This gives the protein CASSLGETGAYYTDTQYF.